One and the same sample provided the 21 T cell receptor beta chains below, sequenced in a study of STAT5B mutations in CD4+ large granular lymphocyte leukemia. The assay was immunoSEQ multiplex PCR, and TCRdb's table has in-frame clones only and misses some. The table records 40,000 to 45,000 clones, roughly 80% of them present only once. Specimen: CD4+ T cells from blood buffy coats. These receptor sequences come from a human donor in good health.

The chain has TRBV27 and TRBJ2-1; 8 bases are a match to TRBD1. Trimming took 5 bases from V and 4 from J; bases not matched to a gene: 7. The CDR3 has 15 residues. Germline values: CDR1 MNHEY, CDR2 SMNVEV (reference sequence). The CDR3 is CASSPRDRLYNEQFF. Here the CDR3 DNA reads TGTGCCAGCAGTCCCCGGGACAGGTTATACAATGAGCAGTTCTTC.

The rearrangement links TRBV5-5 to TRBJ1-5, with 7 bases fitting TRBD1. The CDR3 runs 14 residues. Germline CDR1 is SGHKS and CDR2 is YYEKEE (reference sequence). V lost 0 bases and J lost 6; bases outside the gene matches: 3. CDR3 amino acids: CASSLAGGGQPQHF. Written as DNA, the CDR3 is TGTGCCAGCAGCTTGGCAGGGGGAGGTCAGCCCCAGCATTTT.

The gene calls are TRBV6-5 and TRBJ2-7; TRBD1 matches 9 bases. The V gene end was trimmed by 0 bases and the J gene end by 6 bases; junction bases not matched to a gene: 6. Germline-derived CDR1 and CDR2 are MNHEY and SVGAGI. This CDR3 has 15 amino acids. The CDR3 loop reads CASSYSVGQGGEQYF. In DNA form, the CDR3 reads TGTGCCAGCAGTTACTCAGTGGGACAGGGCGGCGAGCAGTACTTC.

The rearrangement links TRBV19 to TRBJ2-7; TRBD2 aligns across 7 bases. Trimming cost V 4 bases and J 0 bases; bases outside gene matches: 6. This CDR3 region has 15 residues. CDR1 and CDR2 (germline): LNHDA, SQIVND (reference sequence). As DNA, the CDR3 is TGTGCCAGTAGTACTCTAGCGGCCAGCTCCTACGAGCAGTACTTC. It is translated as CASSTLAASSYEQYF.

CDR3 DNA sequence: TGCGCCAGCAGCCCTGGACAGGGCGGGCAGCCCCAGCATTTT. The encoded protein is CASSPGQGGQPQHF. The gene calls are TRBV5-1 and TRBJ1-5; the match to TRBD1 covers 8 bases. The germline CDR1 and CDR2 sequences are SGHRS and YFSETQ. The CDR3 runs to 14 residues. With V trimmed by 4 bases and J by 7 bases, 7 bases remained unmatched. The full variable domain, with the rest looked up from reference TRBV5-1 and TRBJ1-5, is KAGVTQTPRYLIKTRGQQVTLSCSPISGHRSVSWYQQTPGQGLQFLFEYFSETQRNKGNFPGRFSGRQFSNSRSEMNVSTLELGDSALYLCASSPGQGGQPQHFGDGTRLSIL.

V is TRBV6-5 and J is TRBJ2-1, with unresolved D. Trimming left V 6 bases short and J 2 bases short, with 11 bases between. Germline V gene data show CDR1 as MNHEY and CDR2 as SVGAGI. CDR3 length: 14 residues. CDR3 DNA sequence: TGTGCCAGCAGCCCGACCGGTGCCTACAATGAGCAGTTCTTC. As protein: CASSPTGAYNEQFF.

This clone appeared once. The genes are TRBV7-2 and TRBJ2-5; D gene uncertain. V shed 5 bases and J shed 2 bases, with 3 bases lying between them. The CDR3 loop spans 11 amino acids. Looked up from germline, CDR1 is SGHTA and CDR2 is FQGNSA. CDR3 in DNA: TGTGCCAGCAGCCCACAAGAGACCCAGTACTTC. Its translation is CASSPQETQYF.

V and J are TRBV5-1 and TRBJ2-7; 7 bases align to TRBD1. The germline gives CDR1 SGHRS, CDR2 YFSETQ. The CDR3 contains 17 residues. V was pared by 2 bases and J by 7 bases, with 18 bases of the junction left unmatched. CDR3 protein: CASSLSSVRTGLGEQYF. In DNA, the CDR3 is TGCGCCAGCAGCTTAAGTTCCGTGAGGACAGGCTTAGGAGAGCAGTACTTC.

The chain employs TRBV4-1 and TRBJ2-7, with D unclear. Germline CDR1 is MGHRA and CDR2 is YSYEKL. The CDR3 is made up of 12 amino acids. V lost 3 bases and J lost 6, with 9 bases in between. As DNA, the CDR3 is TGCGCCAGCAGCCAGGTCCTGGGCGAGCAGTACTTC. Its translation: CASSQVLGEQYF.

The genes are TRBV30 and TRBJ1-1, with a weak D call TRBD1 (5 bases). The CDR3 is made up of 13 amino acids. CDR1 is GTSNPN, CDR2 SVGIG, per germline (reference sequence). Trimming shortened V by 1 base and J by 11 bases, and 17 bases separated the two germline ends. The CDR3 DNA follows: TGTGCCTGGAGTGCCGCGGGGCTCCCTACGGCTTTCTTT. It specifies CAWSAAGLPTAFF.

This rearrangement joins TRBV5-1 to TRBJ1-4; a possible D gene is TRBD1 (5 bases). Germline CDR1 SGHRS, CDR2 YFSETQ. This CDR3 comprises 15 residues. V lost 0 bases, J lost 6 bases, and 12 bases lay in between. CDR3 protein: CASSLEPGQHEKLFF. CDR3 nucleotide sequence: TGCGCCAGCAGCTTGGAGCCAGGGCAACATGAAAAACTGTTTTTT.

As concerns this clone: The junction shows a germline mismatch at one end, possibly a read error. The identical CDR3 is also encoded by other nucleotide sequences in the sample. The chain uses TRBV6-5 and TRBJ1-1; D gene ambiguous. Germline V gene data show CDR1 as MNHEY and CDR2 as SVGAGI. The length of the CDR3 is 13 residues. Here the CDR3 reads CASSYPRGTEAFF. The DNA for the CDR3 is TGTGCTAGCAGTTACCCTCGGGGCACTGAAGCTTTCTTT.

The J gene is TRBJ2-3, the V gene TRBV6-1, with D tentatively TRBD1 (6 bases). Per germline, CDR1 MNHNS and CDR2 SASEGT. The CDR3 has 16 residues. Between the trimmed V and J ends, which lost 4 bases and 6 bases, there was a span of 20 bases. The CDR3 region is CASSVLGHLAPDTQYF. For the CDR3, the DNA is TGTGCCAGCAGTGTATTGGGACACCTGGCCCCGGATACGCAGTATTTT.

J is TRBJ1-1 and V is TRBV5-1; TRBD1 agrees at 8 bases. Losses at the gene ends were 7 bases for V and 8 bases for J; bases not matched to a gene: 19. Germline CDR1 and CDR2: SGHRS and YFSETQ. The CDR3 runs to 16 residues. CDR3 residues: CASFPGLGQGQAEAFF. CDR3 DNA sequence: TGCGCCAGCTTCCCCGGATTAGGACAGGGACAGGCGGAAGCTTTCTTT.

The chain is built from TRBV9 and TRBJ2-7; 8 nucleotides align to TRBD2. CDR1 is SGDLS, CDR2 YYNGEE, per germline. Trimming at V came to 4 bases and at J to 4 bases, leaving 10 bases not matched to a gene. The CDR3 spans 15 residues. Here the CDR3 DNA reads TGTGCCAGCAGCTCGAGTGGGAGCGGGAGATACGAGCAGTACTTC. Translated, it gives CASSSSGSGRYEQYF.

The chain employs TRBV6-1 and TRBJ1-2; 7 nucleotides agree with TRBD1. CDR1 is MNHNS, CDR2 SASEGT, per germline. The CDR3 extends over 13 amino acids. After removal of 3 bases from V and 6 bases from J, the junction contained 4 bases not matched to a gene. Here the CDR3 reads CASSEGQGDGYTF. CDR3 sequence (DNA): TGTGCCAGCAGTGAGGGGCAGGGGGATGGCTACACCTTC.

The chain has TRBV4-2 and TRBJ2-7, with D possibly being TRBD1 or TRBD2 (5 bases each). In germline, CDR1 is LGHNA, CDR2 YNFKEQ. The germline V and J ends were trimmed by 1 base and 3 bases, with 7 bases remaining between them. This CDR3 has 13 amino acids. CDR3 bases: TGTGCCAGCAGCCAAGGGGACGTCTACGAGCAGTACTTC. Its translation is CASSQGDVYEQYF.

The J gene is TRBJ1-3, the V gene TRBV19, with TRBD1 as a possible D gene (5 bases). The CDR3 extends over 12 amino acids. Germline loops: CDR1 LNHDA, CDR2 SQIVND (reference sequence). V was shortened by 8 bases and J by 1 base, with 6 bases between the two germline ends. CDR3 DNA sequence: TGTGCCAGTCGGGGGTCTGGAAACACCATATATTTT. Translation gives CASRGSGNTIYF.

V gene TRBV30 combines with J gene TRBJ1-2, with no clear D. CDR3 length equals 13 residues. V lost 2 bases and J lost 1, with 8 bases in between. Germline V gene sequence: CDR1 GTSNPN, CDR2 SVGIG (reference sequence). CDR3 in DNA: TGTGCCTGGAGTCTGACGGTTAACTATGGCTACACCTTC. Translating it yields CAWSLTVNYGYTF.

This chain joins TRBV7-9 and TRBJ2-1; 13 nucleotides match TRBD2. V was pared by 3 bases and J by 8 bases, with 10 bases of the junction left unmatched. Germline V CDR1 and CDR2: SEHNR, FQNEAQ (reference sequence). The CDR3 spans 17 residues. In nucleotides, the CDR3 is TGTGCCAGCAGCTTTGTGGGACTAGCGGGGTCGGGCGATGAGCAGTTCTTC. It encodes CASSFVGLAGSGDEQFF.

This chain links TRBV18 with TRBJ1-2; 7 bases align to TRBD1. Losses at the gene ends were 3 bases for V and 6 bases for J; bases not matched to a gene: 7. Germline V gives CDR1 KGHSH, CDR2 LQKENI. The CDR3 runs 14 residues. CDR3 nucleotide sequence: TGTGCCAGCTCACCTGCAGGGGGAGTCGATGGCTACACCTTC. The encoded protein is CASSPAGGVDGYTF.